This is a list of T cell receptor beta chains from one sample in a study of regulatory T cells in long-lasting Graves disease. Each CDR3 protein gets one entry after TCRdb re-called the multiplex PCR reads with MiXCR. The sample includes some 490,000 distinct CDR3 sequences, about 12% seen only once; the top ten take about 8.9%. This sample also belongs to another study, concerning T cells in Graves' hyperthyroidism and ophthalmopathy.

The material was peripheral blood mononuclear cells (PBMCs), obtained at new diagnosis, from a patient treated with antithyroid drugs. Receptor source: a woman in her twenties or thirties with Graves disease. CDR3s include the opening cysteine and the closing phenylalanine or tryptophan. The order of the fields is D gene, J gene, clone size, V gene, CDR3 protein, CDR3 DNA. A D gene is named only where the DNA matches it firmly. Only part of the rows carry a size: once, few, many, or a class if the clone is expanded.

>-|TRBJ2-5|few|TRBV6-2/TRBV6-3
CASSFQDTPGLRETQYF
TGTGCCAGCAGTTTTCAAGACACCCCAGGGTTAAGAGAGACCCAGTACTTC
>TRBD1|TRBJ1-1|many|TRBV20-1
CSARDQDRAFMNTEAFF
TGCAGTGCTAGAGATCAGGACAGGGCATTTATGAACACTGAAGCTTTCTTT
>TRBD1|TRBJ2-3|many|TRBV2
CASSAQGVLGTQYF
TGTGCCAGCAGTGCACAGGGGGTGTTGGGTACGCAGTATTTT
>TRBD2|TRBJ2-1|many|TRBV6-2/TRBV6-3
CASSRLARYEQFF
TGTGCCAGCAGTAGACTAGCGCGATATGAGCAGTTCTTC
>-|TRBJ2-3|many|TRBV6-5
CASSYNRVWDTQYF
TGTGCCAGCAGCTACAACAGGGTTTGGGATACGCAGTATTTT
>-|TRBJ2-7|many|TRBV11-2
CASSFLRDEQYF
TGTGCCAGCAGCTTTCTTAGGGACGAGCAGTACTTC
>-|TRBJ2-3|many|TRBV19
CASAAMGFYTDTQYF
TGTGCCAGTGCTGCCATGGGCTTCTACACAGATACGCAGTATTTT
>-|TRBJ1-1|many|TRBV29-1
CSVEIPYPDTEAFF
TGCAGCGTTGAAATACCGTACCCCGACACTGAAGCTTTCTTT
>TRBD1|TRBJ1-2|many|TRBV27
CASSLAQGANYGYTF
TGTGCCAGCAGTTTAGCCCAGGGGGCCAACTATGGCTACACCTTC
>TRBD2|TRBJ2-1|few|TRBV18
CASSPRLAGDEQFF
TGTGCCAGCTCACCCCGACTAGCTGGCGATGAGCAGTTCTTC
>-|TRBJ2-7|few|TRBV2
CASGTGVGEQYF
TGTGCCAGCGGGACGGGGGTCGGGGAGCAGTACTTC
>-|TRBJ1-2|many|TRBV7-8
CATSPGRTYGYTF
TGTGCCACTTCCCCGGGGCGCACCTATGGCTACACCTTC
>-|TRBJ1-2|many|TRBV12-3/TRBV12-4
CASADTYGYTF
TGTGCCAGCGCCGACACCTATGGCTACACCTTC
>-|TRBJ1-5|few|TRBV19
CASSSFTTGPEPQHF
TGTGCCAGTAGTAGCTTTACAACCGGACCCGAGCCCCAGCATTTT
>-|TRBJ1-2|few|TRBV6-1
CASTPPAPLRGCGYTF
TGTGCCAGCACCCCCCCGGCCCCACTAAGGGGTTGTGGCTACACCTTC
>TRBD1|TRBJ1-2|many|TRBV4-1
CASSQEDRATYGYTF
TGCGCCAGCAGCCAAGAGGACAGGGCGACCTATGGCTACACCTTC
>-|TRBJ2-1|many|TRBV19
CASSIVDTEFNEQFF
TGTGCCAGTAGTATAGTAGACACGGAGTTCAATGAGCAGTTCTTC
>-|TRBJ1-5|few|TRBV20-1
CSALSGNQPQHF
TGCAGTGCTCTTTCTGGAAATCAGCCCCAGCATTTT
>TRBD1|TRBJ2-5|many|TRBV24-1
CATSDRQGAAETQYF
TGTGCCACCAGTGACCGACAGGGTGCCGCAGAGACCCAGTACTTC
>-|TRBJ1-4|-|TRBV6-5
CASSYSRPSGLGEKLFF
TGTGCCAGCAGTTACTCCCGTCCTTCCGGGTTGGGTGAAAAACTGTTTTTT
>-|TRBJ1-3|few|TRBV12-3/TRBV12-4
CASRSVGSGNTIYF
TGTGCCAGCAGAAGTGTGGGCTCTGGAAACACCATATATTTT
>-|TRBJ2-3|few|TRBV27
CASSSWGARTDTQYF
TGTGCCAGCAGTTCATGGGGGGCGCGGACAGATACGCAGTATTTT
>TRBD2|TRBJ2-7|many|TRBV4-3
CASSQETSHEQYF
TGCGCCAGCAGCCAAGAGACTAGCCACGAGCAGTACTTC
>-|TRBJ2-7|-|TRBV5-5
CASSPFSPSYEQYF
TGTGCCAGCAGCCCCTTCTCCCCCTCCTACGAGCAGTACTTC
>-|TRBJ2-3|-|TRBV4-1
CASSHPLDTQYF
TGCGCCAGCAGCCACCCTCTCGATACGCAGTATTTT